The 5 T cell receptor beta chains below come from one sample, sequenced in a study of blood T cell repertoires in COVID-19. Data came from immunoSEQ multiplex PCR; TCRdb stores just in-frame clones and leaves some out. The data hold just under 85,000 clones, with around nine tenths observed a single time. Input material: peripheral blood. The receptor set was obtained from an older man with active or convalescent COVID-19.

CDR3 DNA sequence: TGCAGCGTCCTCCCCCGGGGTGGCTACACCTTC. Its protein product is CSVLPRGGYTF. J is TRBJ1-2 and V is TRBV29-1; no clear D gene. The CDR3 has 11 residues. Trimming shortened V by 6 bases and J by 7 bases, and 12 bases separated the two germline ends. Germline-derived CDR1 and CDR2 are SQVTM and ANQGSEA.

DNA of the CDR3: TGTGCCACCAGTGATTTGGGGACAGGGAATAGGCAAGGGGAGCTGTTTTTT. Its protein is CATSDLGTGNRQGELFF. The V gene is TRBV24-1, the J gene TRBJ2-2; 9 positions agree with TRBD1. The CDR3 is 17 residues long. V trimming: 0 bases; J trimming: 8 bases; junction bases outside the gene matches: 9. The germline gives CDR1 KGHDR, CDR2 SFDVKD.

This sequence joins TRBV7-9 and TRBJ2-2, with TRBD1 matching over 7 bases. V lost 7 bases to trimming and J lost 4 bases; unmatched junction nucleotides: 3. The CDR3 totals 13 residues. Germline loops: CDR1 SEHNR, CDR2 FQNEAQ (reference sequence). The CDR3: CASIRQGTGELFF. The CDR3 nucleotides are TGTGCCAGCATTAGACAGGGCACCGGGGAGCTGTTTTTT.

The V gene is TRBV5-1, the J gene TRBJ1-2; D perhaps matches TRBD1 (6 bases). CDR1 and CDR2 (germline): SGHRS, YFSETQ. V was clipped by 0 bases and J by 7 bases, with 10 bases between them. The CDR3 covers 13 residues. The CDR3 is CASSLGQAFGYTF. CDR3 DNA sequence: TGCGCCAGCAGCTTGGGACAGGCCTTTGGCTACACCTTC.

V and J are TRBV7-8 and TRBJ1-3; no firm D call. CDR1 is SGHVS and CDR2 is FQNEAQ in the germline V gene. There are 15 residues in the CDR3. V shed 0 bases and J shed 7 bases, with 13 bases lying between them. The CDR3 coding sequence is TGTGCCAGCAGCTTAGCGGGCAGGTTTGGGAACACCATATATTTT. It codes for CASSLAGRFGNTIYF.